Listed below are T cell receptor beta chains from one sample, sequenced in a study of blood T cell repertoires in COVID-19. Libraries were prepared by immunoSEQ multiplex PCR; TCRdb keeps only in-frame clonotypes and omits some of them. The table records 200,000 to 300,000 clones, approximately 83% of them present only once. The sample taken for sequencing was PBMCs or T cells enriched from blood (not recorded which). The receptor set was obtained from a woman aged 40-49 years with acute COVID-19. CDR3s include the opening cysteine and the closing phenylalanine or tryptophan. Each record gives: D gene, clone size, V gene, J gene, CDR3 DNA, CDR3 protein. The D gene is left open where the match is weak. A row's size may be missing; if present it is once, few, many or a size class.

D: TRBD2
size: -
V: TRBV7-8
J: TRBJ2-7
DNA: TGTGCCAGCAGCTTAGCGGGAGGGGCCGAGCAGTACTTC
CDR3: CASSLAGGAEQYF

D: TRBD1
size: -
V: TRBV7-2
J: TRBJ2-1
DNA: TGTGCCAGCAGCTTAGCTGGGACAGGGAACAATGAGCAGTTCTTC
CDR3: CASSLAGTGNNEQFF

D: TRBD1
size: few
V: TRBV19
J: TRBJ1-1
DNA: TGTGCCAGTAGTATTATCCCAGGGGGGAGCGAGAACACTGAAGCTTTCTTT
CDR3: CASSIIPGGSENTEAFF

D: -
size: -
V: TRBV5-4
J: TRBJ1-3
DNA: TGTGCCAGCAGCTTGGATTTGAGCGTAGACACCATATATTTT
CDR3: CASSLDLSVDTIYF

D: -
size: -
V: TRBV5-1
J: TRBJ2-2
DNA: TGCGCCAGCAGCTTGGAACTTTACACCGGGGAGCTGTTTTTT
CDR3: CASSLELYTGELFF

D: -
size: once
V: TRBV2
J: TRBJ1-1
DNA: TGTGCCAGCTACAGGGTCAGGAACACTGAAGCTTTCTTT
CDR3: CASYRVRNTEAFF

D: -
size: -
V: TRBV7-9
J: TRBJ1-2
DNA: TGTGCCAGCAGCTTAGGGGGAGGACACTATGGCTACACCTTC
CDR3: CASSLGGGHYGYTF

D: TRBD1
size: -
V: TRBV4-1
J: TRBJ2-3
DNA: TGCGCCAGCAGCTCGGGACAGGGAGTCACAGATACGCAGTATTTT
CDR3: CASSSGQGVTDTQYF

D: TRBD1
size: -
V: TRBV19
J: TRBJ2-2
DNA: TGTGCCAGTAGTATCCGACAGGGTTACACCGGGGAGCTGTTTTTT
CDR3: CASSIRQGYTGELFF

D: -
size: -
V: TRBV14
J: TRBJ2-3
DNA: TGTGCCAGCAGCCCTCCCGGGACAGATACGCAGTATTTT
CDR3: CASSPPGTDTQYF

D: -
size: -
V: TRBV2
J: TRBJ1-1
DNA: TGTGCCAGCAGTGATTTACGAGGGAACACTGAAGCTTTCTTT
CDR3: CASSDLRGNTEAFF

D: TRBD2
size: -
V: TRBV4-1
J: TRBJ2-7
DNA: TGCGCCAGCAGCCAAGAGGTAGCGGGAGATCTCGAGCAGTACTTC
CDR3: CASSQEVAGDLEQYF

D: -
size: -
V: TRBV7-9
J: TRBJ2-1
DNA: TGTGCCAGCACAGCAGGGAAGAACAATGAGCAGTTCTTC
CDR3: CASTAGKNNEQFF

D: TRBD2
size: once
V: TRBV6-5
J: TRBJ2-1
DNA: TGTGCCAGCAGTTACGGCCTAGCGGGAGGGGAGCAGTTCTTC
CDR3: CASSYGLAGGEQFF

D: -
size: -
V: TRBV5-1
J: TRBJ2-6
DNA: TGCGCCAGCAGCTTGGGACAGTACGGGGCCAACGTCCTGACTTTC
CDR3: CASSLGQYGANVLTF

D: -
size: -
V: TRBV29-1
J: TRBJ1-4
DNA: TGCAGCGTTTACTTTCAGGGTCTCAATGAAAAACTGTTTTTT
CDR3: CSVYFQGLNEKLFF

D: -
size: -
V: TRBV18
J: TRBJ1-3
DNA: TGTGCCAGCTCACCCCGTCTATTGGTCTCTGGAAACACCATATATTTT
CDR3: CASSPRLLVSGNTIYF

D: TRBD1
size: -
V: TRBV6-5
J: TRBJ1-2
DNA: TGTGCCAGCACTTACAAGACAGGGTCGGGGTGGTATGGCTACACCTTC
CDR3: CASTYKTGSGWYGYTF

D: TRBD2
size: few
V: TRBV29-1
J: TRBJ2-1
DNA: TGCAGCGTTGGCGGACTAGCGGCAGCCTACAATGAGCAGTTCTTC
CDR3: CSVGGLAAAYNEQFF

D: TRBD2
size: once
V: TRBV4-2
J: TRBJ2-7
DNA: TGTGCCAGCAGCCAAATGAGCGGGACTAGCGGAGGGGGGGCCTACGAGCAGTACTTC
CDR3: CASSQMSGTSGGGAYEQYF

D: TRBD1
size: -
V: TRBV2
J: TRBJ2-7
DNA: TGTGCCAGCAAACAGGGGACAACCTACGAGCAGTACTTC
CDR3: CASKQGTTYEQYF

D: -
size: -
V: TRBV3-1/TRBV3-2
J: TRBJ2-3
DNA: TGTGCCAGCAGCCAATCACGGGGGAAGACAGATACGCAGTATTTT
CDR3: CASSQSRGKTDTQYF

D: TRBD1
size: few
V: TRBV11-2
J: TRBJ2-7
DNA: TGTGCCAGCAGCTCGCTAGGGACAGGGTCTTACGAGCAGTACTTC
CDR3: CASSSLGTGSYEQYF

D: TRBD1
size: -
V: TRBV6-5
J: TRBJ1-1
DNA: TGTGCCAGCAGACGGGGGACAGGAAGGACTGAAGCTTTCTTT
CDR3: CASRRGTGRTEAFF

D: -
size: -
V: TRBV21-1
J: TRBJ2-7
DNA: TGTGCCAGCAACCCTTGGACAGGGATGAGTTCCTACGAGCAGTACTTC
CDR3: CASNPWTGMSSYEQYF

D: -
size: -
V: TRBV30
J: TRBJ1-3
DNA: TGTGCCTGGAGTCCAGGGGACTCTGGAAACACCATATATTTT
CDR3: CAWSPGDSGNTIYF

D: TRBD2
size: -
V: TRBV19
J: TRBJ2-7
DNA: TGTGCCAGTAGTATAGCTAGCGGGAGCGAGCAGTACTTC
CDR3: CASSIASGSEQYF

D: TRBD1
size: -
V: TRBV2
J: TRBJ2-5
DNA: TGTGCCAGGAGGACAGGGGAAGAGACCCAGTACTTC
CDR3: CARRTGEETQYF

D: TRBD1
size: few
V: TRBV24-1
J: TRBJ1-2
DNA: TGTGCCACCAGTGACGGGACAGGGCACAACTATGGCTACACCTTC
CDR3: CATSDGTGHNYGYTF

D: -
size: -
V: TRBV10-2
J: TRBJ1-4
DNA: TGCGCCAGCAGAGATCAGGGGCCCTTGGGAGAAAAACTGTTTTTT
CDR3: CASRDQGPLGEKLFF

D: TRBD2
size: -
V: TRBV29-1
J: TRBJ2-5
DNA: TGCAGCGTTGTACTAGCGGTGATTCAAGAGACCCAGTACTTC
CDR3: CSVVLAVIQETQYF

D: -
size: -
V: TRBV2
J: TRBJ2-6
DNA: TGTGCCAGAGGAGAGTCTGGGGCCAACGTCCTGACTTTC
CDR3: CARGESGANVLTF

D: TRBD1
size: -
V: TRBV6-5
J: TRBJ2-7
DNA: TGTGCCAGCAGTAGACAGGGGACCTACGAGCAGTACTTC
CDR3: CASSRQGTYEQYF

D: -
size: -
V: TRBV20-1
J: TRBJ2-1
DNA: TGCAGTGCTAGTTCGAACAGGGCTAATGAGCAGTTCTTC
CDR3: CSASSNRANEQFF

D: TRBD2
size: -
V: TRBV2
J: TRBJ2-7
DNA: TGTGCCAGCCAGCGGGAGCAGGACTACGAGCAGTACTTC
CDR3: CASQREQDYEQYF

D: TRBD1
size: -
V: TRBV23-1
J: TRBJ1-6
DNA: TGCGCCAGCAGTCAACCTCCGGGACAGGGGGCTTATTCACCCCTCCACTTT
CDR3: CASSQPPGQGAYSPLHF

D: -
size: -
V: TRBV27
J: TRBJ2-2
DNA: TGTGCCAGCAGTTTTGGCAGGAACACCGGGGAGCTGTTTTTT
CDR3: CASSFGRNTGELFF

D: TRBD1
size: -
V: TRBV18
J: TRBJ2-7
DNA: TGTGCCAGCTCACCGACAGGGGGAGGCTACGAGCAGTACTTC
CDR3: CASSPTGGGYEQYF

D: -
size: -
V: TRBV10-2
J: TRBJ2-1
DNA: TGCGCCAGCAGAATGGCGGGCGACTACAATGAGCAGTTCTTC
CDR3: CASRMAGDYNEQFF

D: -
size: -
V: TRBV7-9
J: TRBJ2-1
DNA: TGTGCCAGCAGCTTAGTCGGGTCCCTCTACAATGAGCAGTTCTTC
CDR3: CASSLVGSLYNEQFF

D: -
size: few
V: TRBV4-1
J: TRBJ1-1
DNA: TGCGCCAGCAGCCAAGAACAGAACACTGAAGCTTTCTTT
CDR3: CASSQEQNTEAFF

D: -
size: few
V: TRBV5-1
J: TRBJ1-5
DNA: TGCGCCAGCAGCTTGTATAGCAATCAGCCCCAGCATTTT
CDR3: CASSLYSNQPQHF

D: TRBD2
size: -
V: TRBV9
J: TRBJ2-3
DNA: TGTGCCAGCAGCGTACACGGGAGGGCCCGTACAGATACGCAGTATTTT
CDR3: CASSVHGRARTDTQYF

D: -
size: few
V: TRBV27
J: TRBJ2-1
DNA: TGTGCCAGCAGTTTAGGCAGATACAATGAGCAGTTCTTC
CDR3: CASSLGRYNEQFF

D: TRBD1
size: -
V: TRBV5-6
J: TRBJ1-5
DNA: TGTGCCAGCAGCTGGGGGACAGGGCGAGATAGCAATCAGCCCCAGCATTTT
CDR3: CASSWGTGRDSNQPQHF

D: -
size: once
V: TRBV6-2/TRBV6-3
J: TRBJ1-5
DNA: TGTGCCAGCAGTTACGGGGGGGCAGGCCAGCCCCAGCATTTT
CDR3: CASSYGGAGQPQHF

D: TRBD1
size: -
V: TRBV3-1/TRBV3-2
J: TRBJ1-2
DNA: TGTGCCAGCAGCCAGGACAGGGTCGGCTATGGCTACACCTTC
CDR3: CASSQDRVGYGYTF

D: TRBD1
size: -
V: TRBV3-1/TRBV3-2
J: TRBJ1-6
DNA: TGTGCCGCAGAGGACAGGGGGGTTGGTTCACCCCTCCACTTT
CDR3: CAAEDRGVGSPLHF

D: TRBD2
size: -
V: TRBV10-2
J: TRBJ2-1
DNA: TGCGCCGGGACTAGCGAAACCAATGAGCAGTTCTTC
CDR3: CAGTSETNEQFF

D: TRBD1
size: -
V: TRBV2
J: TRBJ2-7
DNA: TGTGCCAGCAGACCGGGACAGAGCTACGAGCAGTACTTC
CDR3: CASRPGQSYEQYF